This TCR beta chain comes out of a study of T cell changes during pregnancy in multiple sclerosis. Trimming pared 0 bases from V and 2 bases from J, leaving 5 bases between. Germline V gene lookup returns CDR1 SGHRS and CDR2 YFSETQ. The CDR3 has 13 amino acids. Sequencing was performed with immunoSEQ multiplex PCR; in TCRdb, only in-frame clones are kept and a portion is missing. The sample consists of tens of thousands of clones, 85% to 95% of them appearing once. The chain has TRBV5-1 and TRBJ1-2, with D hard to call. The source material was peripheral blood, sampled in the third trimester of pregnancy. This receptor was identified in a female donor in good health, enrolled as a control in a pregnancy study. The CDR3 here is CASSLGQNYGYTF. CDR3 sequence (DNA): TGCGCCAGCAGCTTGGGGCAGAACTATGGCTACACCTTC.